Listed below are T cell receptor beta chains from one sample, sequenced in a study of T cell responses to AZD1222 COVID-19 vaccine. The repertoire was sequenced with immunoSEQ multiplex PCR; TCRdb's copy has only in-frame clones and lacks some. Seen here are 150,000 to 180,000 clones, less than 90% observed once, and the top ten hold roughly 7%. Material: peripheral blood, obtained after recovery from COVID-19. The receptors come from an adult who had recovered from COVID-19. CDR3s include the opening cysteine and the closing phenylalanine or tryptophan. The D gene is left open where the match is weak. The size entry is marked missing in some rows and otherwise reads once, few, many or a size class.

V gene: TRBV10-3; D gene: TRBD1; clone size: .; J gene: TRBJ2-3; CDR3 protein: CAISEWTGVHPTDTQYF; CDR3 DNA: TGTGCCATCAGTGAGTGGACAGGGGTCCACCCCACAGATACGCAGTATTTT
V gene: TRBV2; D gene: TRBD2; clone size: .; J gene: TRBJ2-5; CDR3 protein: CASSVYSGGGETQYF; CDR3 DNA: TGTGCCAGCAGTGTTTACAGCGGGGGAGGGGAGACCCAGTACTTC
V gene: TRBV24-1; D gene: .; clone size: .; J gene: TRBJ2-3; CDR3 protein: CATSGIGSTDTQYF; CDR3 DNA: TGTGCCACCAGTGGAATCGGAAGCACAGATACGCAGTATTTT
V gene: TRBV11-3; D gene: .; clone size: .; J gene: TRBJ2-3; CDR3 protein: CASSLGLTDTQYF; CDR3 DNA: TGTGCCAGCAGCTTAGGACTCACAGATACGCAGTATTTT
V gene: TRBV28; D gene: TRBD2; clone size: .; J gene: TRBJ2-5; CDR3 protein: CASSSGTRGSQETQYF; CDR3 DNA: TGTGCCAGCAGTTCCGGGACTAGAGGAAGCCAAGAGACCCAGTACTTC
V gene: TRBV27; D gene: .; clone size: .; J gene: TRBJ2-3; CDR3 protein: CASSLLGRRPRDTQYF; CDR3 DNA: TGTGCCAGCAGTTTACTCGGCAGGAGGCCCAGGGATACGCAGTATTTT
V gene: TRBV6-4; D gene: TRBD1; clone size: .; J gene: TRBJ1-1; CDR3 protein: CASSGGQDTEAFF; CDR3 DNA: TGTGCCAGCAGTGGCGGACAGGACACTGAAGCTTTCTTT
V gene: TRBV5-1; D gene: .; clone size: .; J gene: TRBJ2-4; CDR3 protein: CASSLADIPDLPGIQYF; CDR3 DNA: TGCGCCAGCAGCTTGGCGGACATACCAGACCTACCGGGCATTCAGTACTTC
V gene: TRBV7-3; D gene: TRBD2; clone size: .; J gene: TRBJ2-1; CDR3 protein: CASSFQGTSALDEQFF; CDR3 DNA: TGTGCCAGCAGCTTTCAGGGGACTAGCGCTTTGGATGAGCAGTTCTTC
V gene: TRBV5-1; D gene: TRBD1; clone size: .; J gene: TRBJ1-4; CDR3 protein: CASSPRGLYEKLFF; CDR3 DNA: TGCGCCAGCAGCCCCAGGGGGCTTTATGAAAAACTGTTTTTT
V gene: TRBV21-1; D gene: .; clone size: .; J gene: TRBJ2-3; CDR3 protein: CASSKGMNRDRGLFTDTQYF; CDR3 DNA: TGTGCCAGCAGCAAAGGTATGAACCGGGACAGGGGGCTCTTCACAGATACGCAGTATTTT
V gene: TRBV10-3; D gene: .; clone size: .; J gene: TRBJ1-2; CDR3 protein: CAIMGGGDYGYTF; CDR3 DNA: TGTGCCATCATGGGAGGGGGTGACTATGGCTACACCTTC
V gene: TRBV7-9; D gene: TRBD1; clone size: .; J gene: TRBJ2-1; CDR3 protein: CASSPRTGRLNEQFF; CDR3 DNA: TGTGCCAGCAGCCCCCGGACAGGCCGACTCAATGAGCAGTTCTTC
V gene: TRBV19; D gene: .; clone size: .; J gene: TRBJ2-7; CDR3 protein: CASSPRPRDYEQYF; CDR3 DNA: TGTGCCAGTAGTCCTCGCCCCCGGGACTACGAGCAGTACTTC
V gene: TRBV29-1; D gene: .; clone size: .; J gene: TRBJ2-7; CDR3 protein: CSAALGPHAYEQYF; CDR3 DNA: TGCAGCGCCGCCCTAGGACCTCACGCCTACGAGCAGTACTTC
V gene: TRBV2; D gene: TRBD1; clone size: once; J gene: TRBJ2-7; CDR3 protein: CASRRDRSDEQYF; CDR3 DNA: TGTGCCAGCAGGAGGGACAGGTCTGACGAGCAGTACTTC
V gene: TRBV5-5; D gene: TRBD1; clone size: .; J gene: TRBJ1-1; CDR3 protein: CASRDDRESSEAFF; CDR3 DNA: TGTGCCAGCAGGGACGACAGGGAAAGTTCTGAAGCTTTCTTT
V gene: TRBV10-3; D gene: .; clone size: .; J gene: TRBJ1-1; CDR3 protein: CAISERVGRTEAFF; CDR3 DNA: TGTGCCATCAGTGAGCGCGTTGGGCGTACTGAAGCTTTCTTT
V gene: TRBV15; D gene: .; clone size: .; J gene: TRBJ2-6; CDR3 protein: CATSRGTGGSGANVLTF; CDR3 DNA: TGTGCCACCAGCAGAGGAACGGGCGGCTCTGGGGCCAACGTCCTGACTTTC
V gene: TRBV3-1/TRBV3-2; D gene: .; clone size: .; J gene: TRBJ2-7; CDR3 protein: CASSQEVARTYEQYF; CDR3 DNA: TGTGCCAGCAGCCAAGAGGTTGCGAGGACCTACGAGCAGTACTTC
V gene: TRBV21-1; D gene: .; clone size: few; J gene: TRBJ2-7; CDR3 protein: CASSPRDRGRQVHEQYF; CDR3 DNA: TGTGCCAGCAGCCCCCGGGACAGGGGGCGCCAGGTCCACGAGCAGTACTTC
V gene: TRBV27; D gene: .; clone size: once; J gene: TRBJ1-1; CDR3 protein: CASSPLSGRTNTEAFF; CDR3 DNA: TGTGCCAGCAGTCCACTCTCCGGACGGACGAACACTGAAGCTTTCTTT
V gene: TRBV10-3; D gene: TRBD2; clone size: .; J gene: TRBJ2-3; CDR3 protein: CAIRAGAGGPADTQYF; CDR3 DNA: TGTGCCATCAGGGCGGGAGCGGGGGGGCCTGCAGATACGCAGTATTTT
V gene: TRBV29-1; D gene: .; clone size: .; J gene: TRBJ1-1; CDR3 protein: CSVEAGGNTEAFF; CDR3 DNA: TGCAGCGTTGAAGCGGGGGGTAACACTGAAGCTTTCTTT
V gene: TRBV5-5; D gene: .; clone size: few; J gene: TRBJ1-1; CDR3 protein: CASSLEAGGLNTEAFF; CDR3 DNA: TGTGCCAGCAGCTTGGAGGCGGGGGGCCTGAACACTGAAGCTTTCTTT
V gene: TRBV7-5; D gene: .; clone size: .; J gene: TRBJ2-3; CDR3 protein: CARSLDGGSGRRNTQYF; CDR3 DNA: TGTGCCAGAAGCTTAGACGGGGGGAGCGGGAGACGAAATACGCAGTATTTT
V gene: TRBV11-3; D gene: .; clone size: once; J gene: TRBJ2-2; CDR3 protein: CASSLENTGELFF; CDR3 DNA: TGTGCCAGCAGCTTAGAAAACACCGGGGAGCTGTTTTTT
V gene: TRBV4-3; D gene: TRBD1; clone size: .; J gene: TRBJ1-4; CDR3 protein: CASSQGQRNEKLFF; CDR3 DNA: TGCGCCAGCAGCCAGGGACAGCGTAATGAAAAACTGTTTTTT
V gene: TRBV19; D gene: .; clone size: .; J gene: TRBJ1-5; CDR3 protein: CASSTKGGVSNQPQHF; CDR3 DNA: TGTGCCAGTAGTACCAAAGGAGGGGTTAGCAATCAGCCCCAGCATTTT
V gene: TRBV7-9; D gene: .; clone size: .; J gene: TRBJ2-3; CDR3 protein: CASSLDRDTDTQYF; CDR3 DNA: TGTGCCAGCAGCCTGGACAGAGACACAGATACGCAGTATTTT
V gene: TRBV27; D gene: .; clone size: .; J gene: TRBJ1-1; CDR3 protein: CASSPSGGEVNTEAFF; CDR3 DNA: TGTGCCAGCAGTCCCTCCGGCGGGGAAGTAAACACTGAAGCTTTCTTT
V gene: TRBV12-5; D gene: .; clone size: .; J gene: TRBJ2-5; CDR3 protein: CASGLGTSYQETQYF; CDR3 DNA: TGTGCTAGTGGTTTGGGGACTTCATACCAAGAGACCCAGTACTTC